The 3 T cell receptor beta chains given below trace back to one sample, sequenced in a study of T-cell reconstitution after alpha-beta-depleted transplantation in children (dated by TCRdb to the mid-2010s). The method was PCR. Sequencing was performed on an Illumina HiSeq 2500. TCR libraries were prepared with molecular barcoding, using unique molecular identifiers to normalize TCRbeta repertoire quantification. TCRdb reran the public reads through fastp at Q25 and MiXCR, keeping productive beta chains. Entries that share a CDR3 protein sequence are merged under the most common genes and DNA. Within this sample are a few hundred thousand distinct CDR3 sequences, with around 13% of them counted one time only. The ten largest account for about 5% of the sample. The starting material was PBMCs from the stem cell graft donor, obtained from the stem cell graft. The receptors come from a human donor who donated a stem cell graft to a child with combined immunodeficiency.

In its sample, this clonotype was seen a few times. The chain links TRBV9 to TRBJ2-3, with D possibly being TRBD1 or TRBD2 (5 bases each). CDR3 length: 15 amino acids. Germline V gene data show CDR1 as SGDLS and CDR2 as YYNGEE. Trimming removed 0 bases at V and 2 bases at J, with 10 bases between. The CDR3 nucleotides read TGTGCCAGCAGCGTAGTGGGGGAGACCACAGATACGCAGTATTTT. It encodes CASSVVGETTDTQYF.

This clonotype was detected many times. The CDR3 bases are TGTGCCAGCACAATAAGCCCAGCCTACGAGCAGTACTTC. It is translated as CASTISPAYEQYF. The chain is built from TRBV6-6 and TRBJ2-7, with unresolved D. The germline V gene encodes CDR1 MNHNY and CDR2 SVGAGI (reference sequence). V lost 7 bases, J lost 2 bases, and 12 bases lay in between. The CDR3 length is 13 residues.

The V gene is TRBV7-9, the J gene TRBJ2-7; D not resolved. The CDR3 covers 13 residues. V was cut by 3 bases and J by 5 bases, with 11 bases left in between. Germline CDR1 reads SEHNR; CDR2 reads FQNEAQ (reference sequence). CDR3 in DNA: TGTGCCAGCAGCTTGCCAAGTAGGGACGAGCAGTACTTC. It codes for CASSLPSRDEQYF.